These 2 T cell receptor beta chains originate from one sample sequenced in a study of blood T cell repertoires in COVID-19. This table comes from immunoSEQ multiplex PCR, and its TCRdb copy is limited to in-frame clones, with some not included. This sample carries under 95,000 clones, approximately 80% of them seen once, and the ten largest clones take more than 25%. Sequences were obtained from peripheral blood. The receptors derive from an elderly woman with active or convalescent COVID-19.

CDR3 protein: CASSPFIQETQYF. The CDR3 DNA is TGTGCCAGCTCACCATTTATTCAAGAGACCCAGTACTTC. The V gene is TRBV18, the J gene TRBJ2-5; no reliable D call. Trimming pared 2 bases from V and 2 bases from J, leaving 6 bases between. The CDR3 is made up of 13 amino acids. Germline V lookup: CDR1 KGHSH, CDR2 LQKENI.

The chain links TRBV6-5 to TRBJ1-6; possibly TRBD1 for D (5 bases). CDR1 MNHEY and CDR2 SVGAGI come from the germline V gene. V was cut by 2 bases and J by 6 bases, with 11 bases left in between. This CDR3 is 15 amino acids long. The CDR3 region has the DNA TGTGCCAGCAGTTACAGAGGACAAGTTAATTCACCCCTCCACTTT. Protein product: CASSYRGQVNSPLHF.